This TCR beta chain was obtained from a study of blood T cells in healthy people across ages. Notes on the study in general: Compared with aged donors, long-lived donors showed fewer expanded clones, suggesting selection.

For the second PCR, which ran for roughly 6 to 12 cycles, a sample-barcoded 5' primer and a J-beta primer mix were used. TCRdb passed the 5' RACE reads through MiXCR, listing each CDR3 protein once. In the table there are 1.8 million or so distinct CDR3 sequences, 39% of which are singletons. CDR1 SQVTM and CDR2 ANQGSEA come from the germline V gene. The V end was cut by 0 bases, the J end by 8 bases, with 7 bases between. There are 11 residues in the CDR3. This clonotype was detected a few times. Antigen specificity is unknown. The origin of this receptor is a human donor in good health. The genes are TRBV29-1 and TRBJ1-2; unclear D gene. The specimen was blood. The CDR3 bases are TGCAGCGTTGAAGATGTCTCGGGCTACACCTTC. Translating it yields CSVEDVSGYTF.